One and the same sample provided the 32 T cell receptor beta chains below, sequenced in a study of vaccination and CD4 T cells after COVID-19. Treatment indicated: approximately 11-day PBMC culture with coronavirus spike peptide pools or control peptides (ViraFEST assay). The antigens these receptors bind are not known. At the Johns Hopkins FTIC core, DNA taken from cultured CD4+ T cells was sequenced by way of the Oncomine TCR Beta short-read assay. TCRdb itself ran the PCR reads through MiXCR, one entry per CDR3 protein. The table has more than 9,500 distinct CDR3 sequences, around 75% seen once. Sequencing input: CD4+ T cells from blood, cultured in vitro. The receptor set was obtained from a human donor who had recovered from COVID-19.

The V and J genes are TRBV20-1 and TRBJ1-6; D not certain. The CDR3 extends over 14 amino acids. V was trimmed by 8 bases and J by 4 bases, leaving 15 bases between them. Germline CDR1 and CDR2: DFQATT and SNEGSKA (reference sequence). The DNA for the CDR3 is TGCAGTACCGGAAGAACTGATTATAATTCACCCCTCCACTTT. Its translation: CSTGRTDYNSPLHF.

The V and J genes are TRBV28 and TRBJ1-5; D possibly corresponds to TRBD1 (5 bases). Germline values: CDR1 MDHEN, CDR2 SYDVKM. Trimming stripped 7 bases from V and 1 base from J, with 17 bases between. CDR3 length: 16 amino acids. CDR3: CASTGRDGGSNQPQHF. The CDR3 nucleotides read TGTGCCAGCACCGGGAGGGACGGGGGGAGCAATCAGCCCCAGCATTTT.

This clonotype was detected a few times. This chain joins TRBV10-2 and TRBJ2-7; TRBD1 is a possible D gene (5 bases). The ends were cut back, 4 bases at V and 3 bases at J, with 19 bases in the middle. Germline assignment: CDR1 WSHSY and CDR2 SAAADI. CDR3 length: 16 amino acids. The CDR3: CASSGGPHGAHYEQYF. The CDR3 DNA sequence: TGCGCCAGCAGTGGGGGCCCACATGGGGCGCACTACGAGCAGTACTTC.

The chain links TRBV11-3 to TRBJ2-2, with D possibly matching TRBD1 (6 bases). Trimming left V 5 bases short and J 2 bases short, with 12 bases between. CDR1 is SGHNT, CDR2 YENEEA, per germline. The CDR3 totals 15 residues. The CDR3 coding sequence is TGTGCCAGCAGCCCGGACAGACTAAACACCGGGGAGCTGTTTTTT. This gives the protein CASSPDRLNTGELFF.

The rearrangement uses TRBV27 and TRBJ2-2; perhaps TRBD1 as D (6 bases). Germline V gives CDR1 MNHEY, CDR2 SMNVEV (reference sequence). Trimming removed 6 bases at V and 3 bases at J, with 14 bases between. The length of the CDR3 is 15 residues. CDR3 sequence: CASRRTGTYTGELFF. In DNA form, the CDR3 reads TGTGCCAGCAGACGTACAGGGACATACACCGGGGAGCTGTTTTTT.

The chain employs TRBV27 and TRBJ1-2; D is perhaps TRBD1 (6 bases). The CDR3 length is 17 residues. V was trimmed by 5 bases and J by 4 bases, leaving 23 bases between them. CDR1 and CDR2 from the germline V gene are MNHEY and SMNVEV (reference sequence). The CDR3 spells CASSLTLGGSQGYGYTF. In DNA form, the CDR3 reads TGTGCCAGCAGTCTTACCCTAGGGGGGTCGCAGGGCTATGGCTACACCTTC.

The chain's CDR3 is CASSLRASGEVKTQYF. CDR3 DNA: TGTGCCAGCAGCTTAAGGGCTAGCGGGGAGGTCAAGACCCAGTACTTC. The chain recombines TRBV7-9 with TRBJ2-5; 9 positions match TRBD2. Germline V lookup: CDR1 SEHNR, CDR2 FQNEAQ (reference sequence). There are 16 residues in the CDR3. V gave up 2 bases and J gave up 6 bases; unmatched junction bases: 10. The entire variable domain, with the rest obtained from reference TRBV7-9 and TRBJ2-5, is as follows: DTGVSQNPRHKITKRGQNVTFRCDPISEHNRLYWYRQTLGQGPEFLTYFQNEAQLEKSRLLSDRFSAERPKGSFSTLEIQRTEQGDSAMYLCASSLRASGEVKTQYFGPGTRLLVL.

The V and J genes are TRBV30 and TRBJ2-6; tentatively, D is TRBD2 (6 bases). The CDR3 covers 15 residues. V was cut by 0 bases and J by 2 bases, with 8 bases left in between. Germline CDR1 is GTSNPN and CDR2 is SVGIG (reference sequence). This CDR3 reads CAWSVTGAGANVLTF. DNA for the CDR3: TGTGCCTGGAGTGTAACGGGGGCTGGGGCCAACGTCCTGACTTTC.

CDR3 coding DNA: TGTGCCAGCAGTTTGATGGGAGATGAGCAGTTCTTC. Protein product: CASSLMGDEQFF. The V and J genes are TRBV7-9 and TRBJ2-1, with D possibly being TRBD2 (5 bases). Germline CDR1 reads SEHNR; CDR2 reads FQNEAQ (reference sequence). Trimming stripped 6 bases from V and 8 bases from J, with 11 bases between. CDR3 length: 12 amino acids.

Sample share makes this clonotype large (0.1 to 1%). J is TRBJ1-2 and V is TRBV6-1; TRBD1 agrees at 11 bases. The junction had 5 bases not matched to a gene; V was cut back by 3 bases and J by 8 bases. The CDR3 spans 14 residues. Looked up from germline, CDR1 is MNHNS and CDR2 is SASEGT. The CDR3 sequence is CASSERTGGEGYTF. In nucleotides, the CDR3 is TGTGCCAGCAGTGAGCGGACAGGGGGCGAAGGCTACACCTTC.

The chain links TRBV6-1 to TRBJ2-3; possibly TRBD1 for D (6 bases). The germline CDR1 and CDR2 sequences are MNHNS and SASEGT. This CDR3 region has 15 residues. The V end lost 6 bases, the J end lost 0 bases, and 13 bases lay between the germline ends. CDR3 DNA sequence: TGTGCCAGCAGGGGTCGACAGGTTAGCACAGATACGCAGTATTTT. Translated, it gives CASRGRQVSTDTQYF.

The gene calls are TRBV2 and TRBJ1-4; possible D gene TRBD1, 6 bases. The CDR3 runs 15 residues. CDR1 SNHLY and CDR2 FYNNEI come from the germline V gene. Deletions cut 5 bases from V and 6 bases from J, with 16 bases between. As DNA, the CDR3 is TGTGCCAGCAGTCAATGGGCGGGGGCAGATGAAAAACTGTTTTTT. Translated, it gives CASSQWAGADEKLFF.

This chain uses TRBV20-1 with TRBJ2-3; 8 bases match TRBD1. Trimming at V came to 3 bases and at J to 4 bases, leaving 9 bases not matched to a gene. From germline, CDR1 is DFQATT and CDR2 SNEGSKA (reference sequence). The CDR3 is 15 residues long. CDR3 DNA sequence: TGCAGTGCTAGGGACAGGGTGTTTCAGTCAGATACGCAGTATTTT. Encoded protein: CSARDRVFQSDTQYF.

The chain combines TRBV10-3 with TRBJ1-1, with a possible D match to TRBD1 (5 bases). V was trimmed by 0 bases and J by 0 bases, leaving 14 bases between them. This CDR3 region has 17 residues. CDR1 ENHRY and CDR2 SYGVKD come from the germline V gene. In DNA form, the CDR3 reads TGTGCCATCAGTGAGTCGTTCGGGGGAGCCTTGAACACTGAAGCTTTCTTT. This sequence encodes CAISESFGGALNTEAFF.

J is TRBJ2-6 and V is TRBV19, with D uncertain. V was clipped by 3 bases and J by 0 bases, with 12 bases between them. The CDR3 has 17 amino acids. CDR1 and CDR2 from the germline V gene are LNHDA and SQIVND (reference sequence). CDR3 in amino acids: CASSIPLVVSGANVLTF. DNA for the CDR3: TGTGCCAGTAGTATCCCCCTGGTTGTCTCTGGGGCCAACGTCCTGACTTTC. The variable domain in full, with the rest retrieved from reference TRBV19 and TRBJ2-6, is DGGITQSPKYLFRKEGQNVTLSCEQNLNHDAMYWYRQDPGQGLRLIYYSQIVNDFQKGDIAEGYSVSREKKESFPLTVTSAQKNPTAFYLCASSIPLVVSGANVLTFGAGSRLTVL.

The V and J genes are TRBV3-1 and TRBJ1-1; D ambiguous. CDR3 length: 13 residues. V was cut by 4 bases and J by 3 bases, with 9 bases left in between. CDR1 and CDR2 from the germline V gene are LGHDT and YNNKEL (reference sequence). CDR3 region: CASSLDLYTEAFF. CDR3 coding DNA: TGTGCCAGCAGCCTGGACCTGTACACTGAAGCTTTCTTT.

This chain links TRBV6-5 with TRBJ2-7; D might be TRBD2 (7 bases). The CDR3 length is 15 residues. Trimming took off 0 bases at V and 0 bases at J, with 9 bases between the two ends. The germline V gene has CDR1 MNHEY and CDR2 SVGAGI. For the CDR3, the DNA is TGTGCCAGCAGTTACTCCCGGGGGGCCTCCTACGAGCAGTACTTC. Its translation: CASSYSRGASYEQYF.

This clonotype was picked up a small number of times. J is TRBJ2-5 and V is TRBV7-2; D uncertain. CDR3 length: 13 residues. The V and J ends lost 6 bases and 4 bases respectively, with 12 bases between them. Germline-derived CDR1 and CDR2 are SGHTA and FQGNSA. CDR3 DNA: TGTGCCAGCAGTTCCCCCCCTAGAGAGACCCAGTACTTC. Amino acid sequence: CASSSPPRETQYF. The whole variable domain, remainder taken from reference TRBV7-2 and TRBJ2-5, is GAGVSQSPSNKVTEKGKDVELRCDPISGHTALYWYRQSLGQGLEFLIYFQGNSAPDKSGLPSDRFSAERTGGSVSTLTIQRTQQEDSAVYLCASSSPPRETQYFGPGTRLLVL.

The genes are TRBV10-1 and TRBJ1-3; no clear D gene. Germline-derived CDR1 and CDR2 are WNHNN and SYGVQD (reference sequence). V lost 6 bases to trimming and J lost 0 bases, with 9 bases between them. The CDR3 runs to 14 residues. As DNA, the CDR3 is TGCGCCAGCAGGGGTTCCAACTCTGGAAACACCATATATTTT. Translating it yields CASRGSNSGNTIYF.

This clonotype was counted only a few times. The chain uses TRBV2 and TRBJ1-5; unclear D gene. V gave up 5 bases and J gave up 0 bases, with 14 bases separating them. This CDR3 has 16 amino acids. The germline CDR1 and CDR2 sequences are SNHLY and FYNNEI. CDR3 protein: CASSTQYPYSNQPQHF. The CDR3 DNA is TGTGCCAGCAGTACTCAGTATCCTTATAGCAATCAGCCCCAGCATTTT.

The chain uses TRBV18 and TRBJ2-3; D not certain. CDR3 length: 15 amino acids. V dropped 0 bases and J dropped 1 base, with 8 bases sitting between them. CDR1 and CDR2 (germline): KGHSH, LQKENI. CDR3 nucleotides: TGTGCCAGCTCACCACCGCCTAACCGCACAGATACGCAGTATTTT. Translated: CASSPPPNRTDTQYF.

This chain's CDR3 is CASSWTPSTDTQYF. Written as DNA, the CDR3 is TGTGCCAGCAGTTGGACTCCTAGCACAGATACGCAGTATTTT. V and J are TRBV2 and TRBJ2-3, with TRBD2 as a possible D gene (5 bases). The CDR3 extends over 14 amino acids. V was cut by 5 bases and J by 0 bases, with 9 bases left in between. Germline V gene data show CDR1 as SNHLY and CDR2 as FYNNEI.

The V gene is TRBV5-1, the J gene TRBJ1-1; possibly TRBD1 for D (5 bases). CDR3 length: 15 amino acids. Germline values: CDR1 SGHRS, CDR2 YFSETQ. The ends were cut back, 3 bases at V and 3 bases at J, with 15 bases in the middle. Here the CDR3 reads CASSSWDGEYTEAFF. CDR3 coding DNA: TGCGCCAGCAGCTCGTGGGACGGAGAGTACACTGAAGCTTTCTTT.

This sequence joins TRBV19 and TRBJ1-4; D perhaps matches TRBD1 (5 bases). Germline-derived CDR1 and CDR2 are LNHDA and SQIVND (reference sequence). V was shortened by 7 bases and J by 0 bases, with 15 bases between the two germline ends. The CDR3 is made up of 16 amino acids. The CDR3 loop is CASKPLDSATNEKLFF. CDR3 nucleotide sequence: TGTGCCAGTAAGCCCCTCGACAGTGCAACTAATGAAAAACTGTTTTTT.

The rearrangement joins TRBV6-2 or TRBV6-3 to TRBJ2-2; D is unresolved. With 4 bases removed from V and 5 bases from J, the gap between germline ends came to 8 bases. The CDR3 contains 13 residues. Germline V lookup: CDR1 MNHEY, CDR2 SVGEGT. CDR3 sequence (DNA): TGTGCCAGCAGTTTTATACCTACCGGGGAGCTGTTTTTT. Translated: CASSFIPTGELFF.

The rearrangement links TRBV4-1 to TRBJ1-5; D gene unclear. Trimming took 4 bases from V and 0 from J, leaving 19 bases between them. Germline lookup yields CDR1 MGHRA and CDR2 YSYEKL. The CDR3 runs to 18 residues. In DNA, the CDR3 is TGCGCCAGCAGCCCCGGGCGTCCGCCCGGGTATAGCAATCAGCCCCAGCATTTT. Residues: CASSPGRPPGYSNQPQHF.

The gene calls are TRBV28 and TRBJ1-4; D uncertain. Trimming removed 6 bases from V and 8 bases from J, with 7 bases in between. This CDR3 has 11 amino acids. Germline lookup yields CDR1 MDHEN and CDR2 SYDVKM. The CDR3 coding sequence is TGTGCCAGCAGGGCGGGGGAAAAACTGTTTTTT. Translated, it gives CASRAGEKLFF. The whole variable domain, remainder taken from reference TRBV28 and TRBJ1-4, is DVKVTQSSRYLVKRTGEKVFLECVQDMDHENMFWYRQDPGLGLRLIYFSYDVKMKEKGDIPEGYSVSREKKERFSLILESASTNQTSMYLCASRAGEKLFFGSGTQLSVL.

This chain uses TRBV19 with TRBJ2-7; D is possibly TRBD2 (5 bases). The germline V gene has CDR1 LNHDA and CDR2 SQIVND (reference sequence). There are 14 residues in the CDR3. V was pared by 6 bases and J by 2 bases, with 14 bases between. This chain's CDR3 is CASRFGKGTYEQYF. CDR3 sequence (DNA): TGTGCCAGTAGGTTCGGGAAAGGCACCTACGAGCAGTACTTC.

The rearrangement joins TRBV20-1 to TRBJ2-2, with 9 bases aligning to TRBD2. The CDR3 has 18 residues. CDR1 and CDR2 from the germline V gene are DFQATT and SNEGSKA (reference sequence). V lost 0 bases, J lost 4 bases, and 12 bases stayed unmatched. CDR3: CSAREKGLAGIFTGELFF. The CDR3 coding sequence is TGCAGTGCTAGAGAGAAGGGGCTAGCGGGGATTTTCACCGGGGAGCTGTTTTTT.

The rearrangement links TRBV11-3 to TRBJ2-1, with D perhaps matching TRBD1 or TRBD2 (5 bases each). The CDR3 is 15 residues long. Per germline, CDR1 SGHNT and CDR2 YENEEA. Trimming took off 1 base at V and 2 bases at J, with 9 bases between the two ends. The CDR3 reads CASSLGGEPYNEQFF. CDR3 DNA sequence: TGTGCCAGCAGCTTAGGAGGGGAGCCCTACAATGAGCAGTTCTTC.

In DNA, the CDR3 is TGTGCCAGCTGGAGGGCGGGAGGGCCGGGTGGGGGAGATACGCAGTATTTT. This gives the protein CASWRAGGPGGGDTQYF. The chain recombines TRBV6-1 with TRBJ2-3; 9 bases are a match to TRBD2. The CDR3 extends over 17 amino acids. Germline V lookup: CDR1 MNHNS, CDR2 SASEGT. V shed 8 bases, J shed 5 bases, and the junction held 17 bases outside the gene matches.

The chain links TRBV7-9 to TRBJ1-6, with a possible D match to TRBD1 (6 bases). The CDR3 spans 15 residues. CDR1 and CDR2 (germline): SEHNR, FQNEAQ (reference sequence). With 0 bases removed from V and 10 bases from J, the gap between germline ends came to 13 bases. Here the CDR3 reads CASSLALGGESPLHF. The CDR3 DNA reads as TGTGCCAGCAGCTTAGCGTTAGGGGGTGAGTCACCCCTCCACTTT.